The source of this T cell receptor beta chain is a study of shared clonotypes between healthy human individuals (TCRdb year 2020). A note on the overall study: The cohort included three men and a couple of women between 18 and 49 years of age. Per donor, three plates each were used for CD4 naive and CD4 memory, two for CD8 naive, and one for CD8 memory. To estimate repertoire size and how much clonotype sharing occurs between individuals, the study deeply sequenced the blood TCR repertoires of roughly 5 healthy adults. To increase sequencing depth and limit assay-specific biases, TCR repertoire library preparation and sequencing were carried out by different laboratories using diverse techniques. Each donor's leukapheresis produced roughly between about 0.8 and 8.9 billion PBMCs. What the work shows at the level of the full study, not this receptor alone: Naive subsets generally had larger estimated clonotype richness than memory subsets. Pairwise subsampling led to the expectation that sequencing depth would affect the degree of clonotype sharing among donors. Sampling was restricted to blood, and TCR repertoires in tissues likely differ from the TCR repertoires found in blood. Because the study included a small number of donors, the genetic and exposure-history diversity represented was limited. Sharing across four donors was observed for about 5% of naive CD4, 3.5% of naive CD8, 2% to 2.5% of memory CD4, and about 0.4% of memory CD8 clonotypes. Even with the large sequencing depth, rarefaction of the sorted-subset datasets indicated that sequencing was incomplete. Higher generation probabilities were observed for clonotypes shared by all four sorted-subset donors than for non-shared clonotypes.

In the case of this clone: The target of this receptor is not known. Per-nucleotide qualities are absent, and no much larger clonotype sits a single base away.

Germline trimming amounts to 1 base on V and 4 bases on J, with 5 as the count of junction bases outside the gene matches. The CDR3 contains 17 residues, cysteine and phenylalanine counted. Only the CDR3 part of the read is kept: 51 bases, read in frame from the first base. CDR1 and CDR2, per the germline V gene, are SGHNT and YENEEA. The donors were healthy, HIV-negative adults who had no recently reported acute infections or vaccinations. Every donor was a Caucasian adult living in Nashville, Tennessee, USA. CD4+ T cells were enriched by magnetic negative selection; naive cells were then positively selected on CD45RA, and the negative fraction formed the memory subset. Blood was collected by leukapheresis, and PBMCs were isolated by Ficoll-Histopaque density gradient centrifugation and then cryopreserved in liquid nitrogen vapor phase. Analytical flow cytometry was used to check the purity and quantity of each magnetically sorted T cell population. From each sorted fraction, genomic DNA was isolated and quantified by UV absorbance on a Nanodrop 2000c.

Using the deep immunoSEQ assay, TCR CDR3 regions were amplified from genomic DNA by multiplex PCR. Genomic DNA extracted from each cell subset was distributed evenly over all wells of several immunoSEQ 96-well plates, and each plate served as one replicate. Each replicate PCR for sorted subsets received roughly 0.2 ug genomic DNA, equal to roughly 33,000 T cell genomes. The purified libraries were quantified using a Qubit 3.0 fluorometer, sized with a Bioanalyzer 2100, and then quantified again using the KAPA Library Quantification kit. Each immunoSEQ 96-well plate was sequenced on its own single-read 150-cycle Illumina NextSeq 550 flow cell. In the source study's methods: The immunoSEQ output contained only junctional sequences without quality scores, so filtering could not match that applied to full-length reads. To assign V/J genes and CDR3, sequences were annotated against IMGT germline references using PyIR, a Python wrapper for IgBLAST v1.9. Any read was removed if the V/J assignment was weak (E-value above 1e-6), the CDR3 was missing, or the read contained stop codons, out-of-frame junctions, or ambiguous translated residues. V3J clonotypes were defined as sequences sharing the same inferred V gene, J gene, and CDR3 amino acid sequence. Percentage overlap between repertoires was computed as shared unique clonotypes divided by the size of the smaller repertoire. Repertoire richness was assessed with RTK rarefaction, the Chao1 estimator, and Recon v2.1 estimates of unobserved clonotypes. Generation probabilities were computed with OLGA for all TCRbeta clonotypes obtained by the gDNA method from a handful of donors. The clones in this table, taken by TCRdb from immuneACCESS, are in-frame only. Not every clone is retained; where verified, under half of the shortfall comes from an unresolved V gene, and the cause of the rest is unknown. D and trimming were read from the DNA, whereas the V and J calls and clone size are those reported in that table. The sample has 550,000 to 800,000 clones on record, roughly 70% of them singletons. Jointly, the top ten make up roughly 1.7% of the sample.

The sample comprised memory CD4+ T cells sorted from blood. Reading the label with the study, this specimen's cell subset or site is: CD45RA-negative fraction. The V gene is TRBV11-3 and the J gene is TRBJ2-6; 9 junctional bases match TRBD2. This receptor was taken from a woman aged 25 to 39 in good health. This receptor has the CDR3 CASSLVAGARGANVLTF. In nucleotides, the sequence is TGTGCCAGCAGCTTAGTAGCGGGAGCAAGAGGGGCCAACGTCCTGACTTTC.